This TCR beta chain was obtained from a study of cytomegalovirus exposure and HLA in healthy donors. PCR employed 60 Vbeta and 13 Jbeta primers. Generated by immunoSEQ multiplex PCR, the TCRdb table keeps only in-frame clones and is missing some. The sample has some 150,000 clones, 70% to 80% seen once. Germline V gene lookup returns CDR1 LNHDA and CDR2 SQIVND (reference sequence). J gave up 6 bases and V 1 base, and 8 bases lay outside the gene matches. The CDR3 consists of 15 residues. Material: PBMCs. This clonotype was sampled from a young man in good health and CMV-seropositive. The rearrangement links TRBV19 to TRBJ2-7; 8 positions match TRBD2. CDR3 residues: CASSIGSGSRGEQYF. The CDR3 DNA reads TGTGCCAGTAGTATAGGGAGCGGGAGTAGAGGCGAGCAGTACTTC.